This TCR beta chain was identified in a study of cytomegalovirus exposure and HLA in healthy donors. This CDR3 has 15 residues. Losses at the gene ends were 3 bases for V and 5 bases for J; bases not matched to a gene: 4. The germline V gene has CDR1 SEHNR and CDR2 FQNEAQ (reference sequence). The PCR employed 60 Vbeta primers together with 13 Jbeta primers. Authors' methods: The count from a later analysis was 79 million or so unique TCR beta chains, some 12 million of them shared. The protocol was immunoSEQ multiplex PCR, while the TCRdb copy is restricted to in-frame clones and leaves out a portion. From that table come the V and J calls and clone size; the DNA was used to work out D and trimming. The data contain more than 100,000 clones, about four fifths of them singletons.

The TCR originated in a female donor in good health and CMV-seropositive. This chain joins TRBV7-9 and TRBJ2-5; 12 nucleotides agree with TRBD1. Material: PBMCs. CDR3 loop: CASSFGTGGQETQYF. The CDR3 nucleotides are TGTGCCAGCAGCTTCGGGACAGGGGGCCAGGAGACCCAGTACTTC.